This TCR beta chain was captured in a study of brain T cells in children with intractable seizures. Study-level results: Pre- and post-surgery blood differed in depth, so pre-surgery absences may be undersampling. HCMV serostatus was not known, and viral specificity came from CDR3 similarity only.

Data came from immunoSEQ multiplex PCR; TCRdb stores just in-frame clones and leaves some out. Among tens of thousands of clones, approximately 90% were seen once, and the ten largest hold around 24%. The ends lost 0 bases at V and 4 bases at J; junction bases unmatched: 10. Germline CDR1 reads SGHTA; CDR2 reads FQGTGA. This CDR3 comprises 17 residues. In regard to this clone: Its matching antigen is unknown.

The source is a girl aged 2-10 years with Rasmussen encephalitis and intractable seizures. Sequenced material: peripheral blood, taken at surgery. The chain links TRBV7-3 to TRBJ1-2; 8 positions agree with TRBD1. CDR3 region: CASSLTPRGREGYGYTF. The CDR3 region has the DNA TGTGCCAGCAGCTTAACGCCCAGGGGGCGCGAGGGCTATGGCTACACCTTC.